Sequencing of this TCR beta chain was carried out in a study of beta chain features in type 1 diabetes. This CDR3 contains 15 residues. Looked up from germline, CDR1 is LNHDA and CDR2 is SQIVND (reference sequence). With 2 bases removed from V and 0 bases from J, the gap between germline ends came to 8 bases. The entirety of the isolated RNA underwent reverse transcription, so expressed TCRB transcripts were sequenced. The average read count of naive, central memory and regulatory T cell samples was some 3.8 million. Here immunoSEQ multiplex PCR was the method, and the copy in TCRdb shows in-frame clones only, minus some. The sample has fewer than 400,000 clones; 6.5% to 10% are singletons. This clone has just a few counts.

This receptor was obtained from a woman younger than 30 in good health. Sequenced input: central memory CD4+ T cells from blood. This sequence joins TRBV19 and TRBJ1-3; D gene unclear. CDR3 coding DNA: TGTGCCAGTAGTATATCAGTGGACTCTGGAAACACCATATATTTT. It specifies CASSISVDSGNTIYF. The complete variable domain, with remaining parts taken from reference TRBV19 and TRBJ1-3, reads DGGITQSPKYLFRKEGQNVTLSCEQNLNHDAMYWYRQDPGQGLRLIYYSQIVNDFQKGDIAEGYSVSREKKESFPLTVTSAQKNPTAFYLCASSISVDSGNTIYFGEGSWLTVV.